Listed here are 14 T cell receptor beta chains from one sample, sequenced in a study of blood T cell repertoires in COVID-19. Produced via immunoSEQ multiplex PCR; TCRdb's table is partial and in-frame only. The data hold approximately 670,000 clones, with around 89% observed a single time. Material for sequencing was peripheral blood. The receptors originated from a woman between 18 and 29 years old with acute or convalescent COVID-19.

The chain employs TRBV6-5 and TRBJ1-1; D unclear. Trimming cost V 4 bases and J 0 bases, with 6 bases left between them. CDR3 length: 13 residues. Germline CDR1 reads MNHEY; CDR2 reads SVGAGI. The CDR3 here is CASSSRVNTEAFF. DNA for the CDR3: TGTGCCAGCAGTTCTCGGGTGAACACTGAAGCTTTCTTT.

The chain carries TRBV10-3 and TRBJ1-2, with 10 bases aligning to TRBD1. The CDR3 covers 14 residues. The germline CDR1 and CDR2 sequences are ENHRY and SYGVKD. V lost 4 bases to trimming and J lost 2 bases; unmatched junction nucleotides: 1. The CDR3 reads CAISGTGGNYGYTF. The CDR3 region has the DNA TGTGCCATCAGTGGGACAGGGGGAAACTATGGCTACACCTTC.

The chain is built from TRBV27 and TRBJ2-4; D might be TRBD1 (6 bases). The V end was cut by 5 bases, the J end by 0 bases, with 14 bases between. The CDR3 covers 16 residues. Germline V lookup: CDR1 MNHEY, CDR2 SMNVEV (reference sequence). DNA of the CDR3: TGTGCCAGCAGTACATTAGGACAGAAAGCCAAAAACATTCAGTACTTC. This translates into CASSTLGQKAKNIQYF.

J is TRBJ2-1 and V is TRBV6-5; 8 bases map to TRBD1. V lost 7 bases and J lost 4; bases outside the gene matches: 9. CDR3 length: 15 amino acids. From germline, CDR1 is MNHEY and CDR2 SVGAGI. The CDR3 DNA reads TGTGCCAGCACCGTGCAGAGGACAGGGTACAATGAGCAGTTCTTC. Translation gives CASTVQRTGYNEQFF.

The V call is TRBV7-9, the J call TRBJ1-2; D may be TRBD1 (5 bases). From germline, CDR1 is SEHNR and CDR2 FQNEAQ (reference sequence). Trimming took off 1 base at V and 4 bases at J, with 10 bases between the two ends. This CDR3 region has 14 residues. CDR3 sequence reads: CASSLEQAFYGYTF. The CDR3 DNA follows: TGTGCCAGCAGCTTAGAACAGGCTTTCTATGGCTACACCTTC.

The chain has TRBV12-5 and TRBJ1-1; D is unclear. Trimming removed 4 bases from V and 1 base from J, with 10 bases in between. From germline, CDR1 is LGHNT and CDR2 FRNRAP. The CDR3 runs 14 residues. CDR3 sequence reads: CASGSQAANTEAFF. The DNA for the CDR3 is TGTGCTAGTGGTTCCCAGGCCGCGAACACTGAAGCTTTCTTT.

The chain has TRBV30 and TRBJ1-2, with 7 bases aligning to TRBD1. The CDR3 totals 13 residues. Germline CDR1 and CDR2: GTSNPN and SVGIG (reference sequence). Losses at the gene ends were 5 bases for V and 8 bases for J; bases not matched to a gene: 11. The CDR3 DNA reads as TGTGCCTGGGAAACCTCCAGGGGGTTGGGCTACACCTTC. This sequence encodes CAWETSRGLGYTF.

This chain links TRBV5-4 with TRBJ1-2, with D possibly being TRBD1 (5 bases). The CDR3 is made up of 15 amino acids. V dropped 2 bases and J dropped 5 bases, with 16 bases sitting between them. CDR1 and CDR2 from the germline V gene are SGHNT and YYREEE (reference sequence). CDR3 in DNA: TGTGCCAGCAGCTTATACCAGGGTGCGGGGTATGGCTACACCTTC. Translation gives CASSLYQGAGYGYTF.

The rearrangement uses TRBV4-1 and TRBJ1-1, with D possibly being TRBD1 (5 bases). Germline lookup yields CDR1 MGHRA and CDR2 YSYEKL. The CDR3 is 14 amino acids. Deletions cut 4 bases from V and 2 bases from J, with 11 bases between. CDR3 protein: CASSLFTGNTEAFF. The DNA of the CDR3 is TGCGCCAGCAGCCTTTTTACAGGAAACACTGAAGCTTTCTTT.

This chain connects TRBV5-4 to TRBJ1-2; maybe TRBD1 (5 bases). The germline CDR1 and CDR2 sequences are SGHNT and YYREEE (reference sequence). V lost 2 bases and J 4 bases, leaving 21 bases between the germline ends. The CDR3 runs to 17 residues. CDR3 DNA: TGTGCCAGCAGCTTCGACAGCGTCCTCCGGGGGGGCTATGGCTACACCTTC. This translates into CASSFDSVLRGGYGYTF.

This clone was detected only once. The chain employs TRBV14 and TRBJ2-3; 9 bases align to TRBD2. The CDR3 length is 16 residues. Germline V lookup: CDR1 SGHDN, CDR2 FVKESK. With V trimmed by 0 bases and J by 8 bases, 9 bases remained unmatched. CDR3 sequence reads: CASSQDAGGLVTTQYF. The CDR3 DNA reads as TGTGCCAGCAGCCAAGATGCGGGGGGGCTCGTCACTACGCAGTATTTT.

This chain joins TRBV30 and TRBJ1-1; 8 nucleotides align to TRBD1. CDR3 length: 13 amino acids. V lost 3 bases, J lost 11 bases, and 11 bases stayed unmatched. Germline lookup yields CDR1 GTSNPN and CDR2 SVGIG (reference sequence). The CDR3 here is CAWREKQGVGAFF. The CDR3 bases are TGTGCCTGGAGAGAGAAACAGGGGGTAGGGGCTTTCTTT.

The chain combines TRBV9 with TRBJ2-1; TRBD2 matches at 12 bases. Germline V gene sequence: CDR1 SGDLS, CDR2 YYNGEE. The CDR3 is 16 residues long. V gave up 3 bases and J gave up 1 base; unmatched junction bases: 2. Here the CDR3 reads CASSATSGGSYNEQFF. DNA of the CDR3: TGTGCCAGCAGCGCCACTAGCGGGGGGTCCTACAATGAGCAGTTCTTC.

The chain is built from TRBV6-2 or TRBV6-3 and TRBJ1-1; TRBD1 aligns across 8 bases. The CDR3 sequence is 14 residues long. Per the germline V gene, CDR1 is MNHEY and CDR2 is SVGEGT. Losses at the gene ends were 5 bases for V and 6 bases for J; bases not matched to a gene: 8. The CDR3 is CASSRKTGVAEAFF. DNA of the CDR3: TGTGCCAGCAGTCGAAAGACAGGGGTCGCTGAAGCTTTCTTT.